This passage covers 18 T cell receptor beta chains from one sample sequenced in a study of cytomegalovirus exposure and HLA in healthy donors. Amplification used 60 Vbeta primers and 13 Jbeta primers. Method: immunoSEQ multiplex PCR; TCRdb's copy keeps in-frame clones and lacks some. The top ten clones hold over 11% of a sample with under 200,000 clones, approximately 79% of them seen once. The sample was PBMCs. The source of these receptors is a man aged 50-60 years in good health and CMV-seropositive.

This rearrangement joins TRBV7-6 to TRBJ2-7; 11 bases align to TRBD1. V shed 3 bases, J shed 5 bases, and the junction held 6 bases outside the gene matches. Germline CDR1 is SGHVS and CDR2 is FNYEAQ. The CDR3 extends over 15 amino acids. The CDR3 loop is CASSFSGTGGNEQYF. In DNA form, the CDR3 reads TGTGCCAGCAGCTTTTCCGGGACAGGGGGTAACGAGCAGTACTTC.

A few counts support this clone. V is TRBV2 and J is TRBJ1-1; no clear D. V was cut by 7 bases and J by 1 base, with 16 bases left in between. CDR1 and CDR2 from the germline V gene are SNHLY and FYNNEI. This CDR3 is 15 amino acids long. Here the CDR3 DNA reads TGTGCCAGCATTATATCAGGACTCAAGAACACTGAAGCTTTCTTT. Translated: CASIISGLKNTEAFF.

This rearrangement joins TRBV5-1 to TRBJ1-2; TRBD1 might be the D (5 bases). This CDR3 region has 15 residues. The germline V gene has CDR1 SGHRS and CDR2 YFSETQ. Trimming pared 4 bases from V and 4 bases from J, leaving 17 bases between. CDR3 loop: CASSMTSGLAYGYTF. The CDR3 nucleotides read TGCGCCAGCAGCATGACTTCAGGGTTAGCCTATGGCTACACCTTC.

The chain has TRBV9 and TRBJ1-5; TRBD1 is a possible D gene (5 bases). The V and J ends lost 2 bases and 3 bases respectively, with 9 bases between them. CDR3 length: 14 amino acids. CDR1 and CDR2 (germline): SGDLS, YYNGEE. The CDR3 reads CASSVGGNNQPQHF. The DNA for the CDR3 is TGTGCCAGCAGCGTCGGGGGAAACAATCAGCCCCAGCATTTT.

The rearrangement uses TRBV6-5 and TRBJ2-6; unclear D gene. Trimming took 6 bases from V and 0 from J, leaving 9 bases between them. The germline gives CDR1 MNHEY, CDR2 SVGAGI. The CDR3 has 15 amino acids. The CDR3, as DNA: TGTGCCAGCAGGCCTCAGATCTCTGGGGCCAACGTCCTGACTTTC. Its protein is CASRPQISGANVLTF.

The chain is built from TRBV19 and TRBJ1-5; TRBD1 might be the D (6 bases). The germline V gene encodes CDR1 LNHDA and CDR2 SQIVND (reference sequence). With 4 bases removed from V and 6 bases from J, the gap between germline ends came to 16 bases. The CDR3 is 15 residues long. The DNA for the CDR3 is TGTGCCAGTAGTAGCCTGGGGGGGGCAAGTCAGCCCCAGCATTTT. It specifies CASSSLGGASQPQHF. Looking up the rest from reference TRBV19 and TRBJ1-5 gives the full variable domain: DGGITQSPKYLFRKEGQNVTLSCEQNLNHDAMYWYRQDPGQGLRLIYYSQIVNDFQKGDIAEGYSVSREKKESFPLTVTSAQKNPTAFYLCASSSLGGASQPQHFGDGTRLSIL.

The V gene is TRBV5-1, the J gene TRBJ2-5, with a weak D call TRBD1 (7 bases). Per the germline V gene, CDR1 is SGHRS and CDR2 is YFSETQ. Trimming pared 4 bases from V and 2 bases from J, leaving 18 bases between. CDR3 length equals 16 residues. CDR3 loop: CASSDKIQGGQETQYF. The DNA for the CDR3 is TGCGCCAGCAGCGACAAGATCCAGGGGGGTCAAGAGACCCAGTACTTC.

This rearrangement joins TRBV9 to TRBJ1-1; TRBD1 matches at 8 bases. J gave up 5 bases and V 4 bases, and 7 bases lay outside the gene matches. Germline loops: CDR1 SGDLS, CDR2 YYNGEE. The CDR3 extends over 14 amino acids. The CDR3 sequence is CASSTRGLGTEAFF. The CDR3 nucleotides read TGTGCCAGCAGCACCAGGGGGCTCGGGACTGAAGCTTTCTTT.

This clone was found a few times. This rearrangement joins TRBV5-4 to TRBJ1-4, with 7 bases identical to TRBD1. V dropped 4 bases and J dropped 2; count of bases not matched to a gene: 2. CDR1 SGHNT and CDR2 YYREEE come from the germline V gene (reference sequence). The CDR3 runs 14 residues. This chain's CDR3 is CASSVTGTNEKLFF. DNA of the CDR3: TGTGCCAGCAGCGTGACAGGGACTAATGAAAAACTGTTTTTT.

V and J are TRBV7-9 and TRBJ1-2; TRBD1 is a possible D gene (5 bases). The V end lost 7 bases, the J end lost 6 bases, and 18 bases lay between the germline ends. Germline lookup yields CDR1 SEHNR and CDR2 FQNEAQ (reference sequence). The CDR3 has 14 amino acids. The DNA of the CDR3 is TGTGCCAGCAACACTAACAGGCAGTCGGATGGCTACACCTTC. It is translated as CASNTNRQSDGYTF.

The rearrangement joins TRBV2 to TRBJ2-2; 10 bases line up with TRBD2. CDR3 length: 15 amino acids. V lost 5 bases, J lost 4 bases, and 4 bases stayed unmatched. Germline V gene data show CDR1 as SNHLY and CDR2 as FYNNEI. The CDR3 DNA is TGTGCCAGCAGTCCTCCTAGCGGGGGCACCGGGGAGCTGTTTTTT. It codes for CASSPPSGGTGELFF.

The CDR3 is CASSDGGNSYNEQFF. The CDR3 DNA sequence: TGTGCCAGCAGTGACGGGGGGAACTCCTACAATGAGCAGTTCTTC. J is TRBJ2-1 and V is TRBV2, with 7 bases matching TRBD2. The CDR3 covers 15 residues. Germline V gene lookup returns CDR1 SNHLY and CDR2 FYNNEI. Trimming took 3 bases from V and 0 from J; bases not matched to a gene: 2.

This chain connects TRBV6-1 to TRBJ2-3, with D maybe TRBD1 (6 bases). Germline V gene lookup returns CDR1 MNHNS and CDR2 SASEGT. The CDR3 totals 13 residues. With 7 bases removed from V and 4 bases from J, the gap between germline ends came to 12 bases. In DNA form, the CDR3 reads TGTGCCAGCACGGCAGGGGTATCAGATACGCAGTATTTT. This gives the protein CASTAGVSDTQYF.

V is TRBV30 and J is TRBJ2-3, with 7 bases fitting TRBD2. The V gene end was trimmed by 0 bases and the J gene end by 4 bases; junction bases not matched to a gene: 7. The CDR3 spans 15 residues. The germline gives CDR1 GTSNPN, CDR2 SVGIG (reference sequence). The CDR3 bases are TGTGCCTGGAGTGTTGGGGGGGGTGGCGCAGATACGCAGTATTTT. As protein: CAWSVGGGGADTQYF.

The chain carries TRBV10-2 and TRBJ1-1, with TRBD1 as a possible D gene (6 bases). Deletions cut 6 bases from V and 1 base from J, with 12 bases between. Germline V CDR1 and CDR2: WSHSY, SAAADI. This CDR3 has 14 residues. The CDR3 sequence: CASSTGFENTEAFF. The CDR3 coding sequence is TGCGCCAGCAGCACAGGGTTTGAGAACACTGAAGCTTTCTTT.

This chain links TRBV29-1 with TRBJ2-3; D possibly corresponds to TRBD1 (6 bases). Germline values: CDR1 SQVTM, CDR2 ANQGSEA. CDR3 length equals 14 residues. V was clipped by 7 bases and J by 2 bases, with 16 bases between them. CDR3 nucleotide sequence: TGCAGCGCTCCCTCAGGGGCTCACACAGATACGCAGTATTTT. This gives the protein CSAPSGAHTDTQYF.

This chain uses TRBV28 with TRBJ2-7; no reliable D call. CDR1 and CDR2 from the germline V gene are MDHEN and SYDVKM. The V end was cut by 7 bases, the J end by 3 bases, with 10 bases between. The CDR3 is 12 amino acids. The CDR3 DNA sequence: TGTGCCAGCACCCAAGACATCTACGAGCAGTACTTC. Translated: CASTQDIYEQYF.

The chain is built from TRBV5-6 and TRBJ1-2; 10 bases agree with TRBD1. This CDR3 has 14 amino acids. The V segment lost 4 bases and the J segment 7 bases; nucleotides outside the gene matches: 7. Germline values: CDR1 SGHDT, CDR2 YYEEEE. CDR3 nucleotides: TGTGCCAGCAGCATGGGGACAGGGGACTTTGGCTACACCTTC. This gives the protein CASSMGTGDFGYTF. Full variable domain (outside the CDR3, taken from reference TRBV5-6 and TRBJ1-2): DAGVTQSPTHLIKTRGQQVTLRCSPKSGHDTVSWYQQALGQGPQFIFQYYEEEERQRGNFPDRFSGHQFPNYSSELNVNALLLGDSALYLCASSMGTGDFGYTFGSGTRLTVV.